The 2 T cell receptor beta chains in this list originate from one sample, sequenced in a study of PD-L1 blockade in urothelial cancer. Profiling relied on immunoSEQ multiplex PCR, and the TCRdb table lists in-frame clones only, not all of them. Of roughly 100,000 clones listed, approximately 85% are singletons. Sequenced here: PBMCs, sampled around atezolizumab (anti-PD-L1) treatment. These receptors were collected from a man aged 45-60 years with urothelial cancer.

The chain joins TRBV5-4 to TRBJ2-5; a possible D gene is TRBD2 (7 bases). The CDR3 is 14 amino acids. V lost 0 bases and J 5 bases, leaving 11 bases between the germline ends. Germline V gene lookup returns CDR1 SGHNT and CDR2 YYREEE (reference sequence). The CDR3 bases are TGTGCCAGCAGCTTGGCGGGGGGCAGGGAGACCCAGTACTTC. Amino acids: CASSLAGGRETQYF.

This chain connects TRBV15 to TRBJ1-1; TRBD1 aligns across 7 bases. With 2 bases clipped from V and 1 base from J, the junction kept 1 base outside the gene matches. Looked up from germline, CDR1 is LNHNV and CDR2 is YYDKDF (reference sequence). The CDR3 contains 14 residues. Here the CDR3 reads CATSRQGGNTEAFF. CDR3 in DNA: TGTGCCACCAGCAGACAGGGGGGGAACACTGAAGCTTTCTTT.